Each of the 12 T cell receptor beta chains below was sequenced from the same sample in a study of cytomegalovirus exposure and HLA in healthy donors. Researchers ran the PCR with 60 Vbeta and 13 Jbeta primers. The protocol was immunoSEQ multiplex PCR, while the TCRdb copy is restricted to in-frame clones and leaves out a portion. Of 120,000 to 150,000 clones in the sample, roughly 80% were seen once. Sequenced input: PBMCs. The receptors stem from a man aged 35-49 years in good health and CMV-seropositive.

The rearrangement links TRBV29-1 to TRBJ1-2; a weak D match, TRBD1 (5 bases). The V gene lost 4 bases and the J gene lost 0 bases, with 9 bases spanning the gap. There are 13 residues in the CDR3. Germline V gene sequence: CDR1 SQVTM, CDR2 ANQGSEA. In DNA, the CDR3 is TGCAGCGTTGTAGGGGAAACTAACTATGGCTACACCTTC. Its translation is CSVVGETNYGYTF.

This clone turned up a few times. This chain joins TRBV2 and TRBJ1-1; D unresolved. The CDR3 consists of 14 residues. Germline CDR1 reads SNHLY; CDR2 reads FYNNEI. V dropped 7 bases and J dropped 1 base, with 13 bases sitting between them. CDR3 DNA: TGTGCCAGCAAAAGTCCGGAGGGGAACACTGAAGCTTTCTTT. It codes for CASKSPEGNTEAFF. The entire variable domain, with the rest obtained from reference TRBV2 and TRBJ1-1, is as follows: EPEVTQTPSHQVTQMGQEVILRCVPISNHLYFYWYRQILGQKVEFLVSFYNNEISEKSEIFDDQFSVERPDGSNFTLKIRSTKLEDSAMYFCASKSPEGNTEAFFGQGTRLTVV.

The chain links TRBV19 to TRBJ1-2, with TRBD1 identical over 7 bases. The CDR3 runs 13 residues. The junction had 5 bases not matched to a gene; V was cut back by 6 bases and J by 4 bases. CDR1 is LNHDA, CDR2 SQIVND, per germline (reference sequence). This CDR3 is CASSLGTVYGYTF. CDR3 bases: TGTGCCAGTAGCCTCGGGACAGTCTATGGCTACACCTTC.

The DNA for the CDR3 is TGTGCCAGCAACTTTCCCCGCGAGCAGTACTTC. Encoded protein: CASNFPREQYF. V is TRBV6-1 and J is TRBJ2-7; D unclear. This CDR3 has 11 residues. V was shortened by 7 bases and J by 6 bases, with 10 bases between the two germline ends. The germline CDR1 and CDR2 sequences are MNHNS and SASEGT.

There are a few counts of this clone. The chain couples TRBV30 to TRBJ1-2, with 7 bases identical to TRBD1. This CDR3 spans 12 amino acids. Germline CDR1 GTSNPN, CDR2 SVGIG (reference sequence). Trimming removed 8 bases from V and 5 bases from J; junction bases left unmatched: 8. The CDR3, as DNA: TGTGCCGGCCGGGACAGTGAATATGGCTACACCTTC. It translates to CAGRDSEYGYTF.

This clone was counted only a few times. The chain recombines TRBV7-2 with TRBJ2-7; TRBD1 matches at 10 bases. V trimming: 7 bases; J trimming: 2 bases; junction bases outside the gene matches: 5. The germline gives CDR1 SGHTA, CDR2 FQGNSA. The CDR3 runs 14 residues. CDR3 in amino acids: CASTPGTGAYEQYF. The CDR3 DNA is TGTGCCAGCACCCCCGGGACAGGGGCCTACGAGCAGTACTTC.

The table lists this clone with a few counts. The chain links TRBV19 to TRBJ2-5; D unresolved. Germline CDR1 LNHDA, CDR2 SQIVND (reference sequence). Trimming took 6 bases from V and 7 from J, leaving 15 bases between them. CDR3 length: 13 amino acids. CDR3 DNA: TGTGCCAGTAGCGCCCCCGAGCTCGGGACCCAGTACTTC. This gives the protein CASSAPELGTQYF.

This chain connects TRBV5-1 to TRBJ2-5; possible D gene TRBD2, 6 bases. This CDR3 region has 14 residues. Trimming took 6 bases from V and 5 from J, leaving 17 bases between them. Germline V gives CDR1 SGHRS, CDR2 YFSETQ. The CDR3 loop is CASTLGSGDETQYF. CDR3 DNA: TGCGCCAGCACCCTGGGTAGCGGAGACGAGACCCAGTACTTC. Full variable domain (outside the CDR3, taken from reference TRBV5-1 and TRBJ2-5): KAGVTQTPRYLIKTRGQQVTLSCSPISGHRSVSWYQQTPGQGLQFLFEYFSETQRNKGNFPGRFSGRQFSNSRSEMNVSTLELGDSALYLCASTLGSGDETQYFGPGTRLLVL.

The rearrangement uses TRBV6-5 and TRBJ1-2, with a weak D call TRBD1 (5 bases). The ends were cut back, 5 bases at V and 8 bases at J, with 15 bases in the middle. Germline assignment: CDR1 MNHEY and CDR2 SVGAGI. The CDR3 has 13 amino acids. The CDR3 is CASSPSRVTGYTF. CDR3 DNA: TGTGCCAGCAGTCCCTCCAGGGTGACGGGCTACACCTTC.

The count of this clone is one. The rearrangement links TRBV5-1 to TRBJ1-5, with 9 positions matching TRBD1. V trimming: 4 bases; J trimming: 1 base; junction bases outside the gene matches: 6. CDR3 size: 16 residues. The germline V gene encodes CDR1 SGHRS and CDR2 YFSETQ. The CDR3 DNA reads TGCGCCAGCAGCCCCACCGGGACAGGGAGCAATCAGCCCCAGCATTTT. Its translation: CASSPTGTGSNQPQHF.

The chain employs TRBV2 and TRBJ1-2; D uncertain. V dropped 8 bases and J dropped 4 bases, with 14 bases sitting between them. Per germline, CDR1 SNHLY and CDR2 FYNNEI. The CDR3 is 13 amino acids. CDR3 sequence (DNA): TGTGCCAGCGCGAGGGAACGCAGCTATGGCTACACCTTC. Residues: CASARERSYGYTF.

The CDR3 DNA is TGCGCCAGCAGCCAAGATGCCCAGGGGCCCTATGGCTACACCTTC. This gives the protein CASSQDAQGPYGYTF. The chain combines TRBV4-3 with TRBJ1-2, with a weak D call TRBD1 (6 bases). Trimming left V 0 bases short and J 4 bases short, with 12 bases between. The CDR3 contains 15 residues. Germline V gene data show CDR1 as LGHNA and CDR2 as YSLEER.